These 30 T cell receptor beta chains originate from one sample sequenced in a study of blood T cell repertoires in COVID-19. Data came from immunoSEQ multiplex PCR; TCRdb stores just in-frame clones and leaves some out. The sample includes roughly 40,000 clones, about 80% of them seen just once. Sequenced input: peripheral blood. All receptors come from a man between 70 and 80 years old with acute or convalescent COVID-19.

The rearrangement joins TRBV7-9 to TRBJ2-3, with 9 bases lining up with TRBD2. The length of the CDR3 is 14 residues. The ends lost 5 bases at V and 4 bases at J; junction bases unmatched: 4. Germline V lookup: CDR1 SEHNR, CDR2 FQNEAQ (reference sequence). Here the CDR3 reads CASSPLAGPDTQYF. Here the CDR3 DNA reads TGTGCCAGCAGCCCTCTAGCGGGGCCAGATACGCAGTATTTT.

The chain couples TRBV2 to TRBJ2-3; TRBD1 matches 10 bases. CDR3 length equals 15 residues. Unmatched junction bases numbered 7, after V lost 4 bases and J lost 6 bases. CDR1 is SNHLY and CDR2 is FYNNEI in the germline V gene. CDR3 sequence reads: CASSARQGAGDTQYF. CDR3 coding DNA: TGTGCCAGCAGTGCTAGACAGGGGGCAGGGGATACGCAGTATTTT.

The chain is built from TRBV28 and TRBJ1-6; a weak D match, TRBD1 (6 bases). The V end was cut by 6 bases, the J end by 0 bases, with 12 bases between. In germline, CDR1 is MDHEN, CDR2 SYDVKM. The CDR3 sequence is 16 residues long. The CDR3 DNA reads TGTGCCAGCAGGAACACAGGGTCCTCCTATAATTCACCCCTCCACTTT. This gives the protein CASRNTGSSYNSPLHF.

The chain carries TRBV3-1 (or the pseudogene TRBV3-2) and TRBJ2-5; no reliable D call. There are 14 residues in the CDR3. In germline, CDR1 is LGHDT, CDR2 YNNKEL (reference sequence). V shed 3 bases and J shed 4 bases, with 12 bases lying between them. CDR3 bases: TGTGCCAGCAGCCAGACCGGGTATCGAGAGACCCAGTACTTC. Its protein is CASSQTGYRETQYF.

The chain joins TRBV9 to TRBJ1-1; D not resolved. V shed 4 bases and J shed 0 bases, with 16 bases lying between them. There are 16 residues in the CDR3. Per the germline V gene, CDR1 is SGDLS and CDR2 is YYNGEE. In DNA form, the CDR3 reads TGTGCCAGCAGCAGAGAGGGTAGAGGTATGAACACTGAAGCTTTCTTT. This gives the protein CASSREGRGMNTEAFF.

This clone has a single count. The J gene is TRBJ1-2, the V gene TRBV5-4, with 8 bases lining up with TRBD1. The CDR3 is 16 amino acids. Germline V CDR1 and CDR2: SGHNT, YYREEE (reference sequence). With V trimmed by 4 bases and J by 4 bases, 12 bases remained unmatched. The CDR3 DNA reads TGTGCCAGCAGCGCAGACTCAGGGGGCGCGGGCTATGGCTACACCTTC. Encoded protein: CASSADSGGAGYGYTF.

This clone has just a few counts. This chain connects TRBV7-9 to TRBJ2-7; 9 nucleotides line up with TRBD2. The CDR3 loop spans 15 amino acids. Germline values: CDR1 SEHNR, CDR2 FQNEAQ (reference sequence). The trim removed 6 bases at V and 0 bases at J, leaving 6 bases unmatched. The CDR3 nucleotides read TGTGCCAGCAGTCCCAGCGGGGGGAGCTCCTACGAGCAGTACTTC. Its translation: CASSPSGGSSYEQYF.

The CDR3 protein is CASSLLGTSEGGETQYF. The DNA of the CDR3 is TGTGCCAGCAGTTTATTAGGGACTAGCGAAGGGGGAGAGACCCAGTACTTC. The rearrangement uses TRBV28 and TRBJ2-5; 10 positions match TRBD2. J was trimmed by 4 bases and V by 1 base; bases with no gene match: 9. CDR3 size: 17 residues. Germline CDR1 and CDR2: MDHEN and SYDVKM.

The chain joins TRBV5-4 to TRBJ2-1; no clear D gene. The CDR3 totals 16 residues. V lost 0 bases and J lost 0, with 10 bases in between. Germline loops: CDR1 SGHNT, CDR2 YYREEE (reference sequence). The CDR3 reads CASSLASRSSYNEQFF. In nucleotides, the CDR3 is TGTGCCAGCAGCTTGGCCTCTCGTAGCTCCTACAATGAGCAGTTCTTC.

The chain combines TRBV12-3 or TRBV12-4 with TRBJ2-4; no clear D gene. The V end lost 6 bases, the J end lost 8 bases, and 11 bases lay between the germline ends. The CDR3 consists of 12 residues. This CDR3 is CASSPNRDIQYF. The CDR3 DNA reads TGTGCCAGCAGCCCGAACCGGGACATTCAGTACTTC.

Concerning this clone: Other DNA variants within this sample encode the same CDR3. The V gene is TRBV9, the J gene TRBJ1-2; D is perhaps TRBD1 (5 bases). The CDR3 is 15 residues long. Germline V gene data show CDR1 as SGDLS and CDR2 as YYNGEE. Trimming removed 0 bases at V and 4 bases at J, with 13 bases between. The CDR3 coding sequence is TGTGCCAGCAGCGTAGAGGGGCAGGGTGGCTATGGCTACACCTTC. Translating it yields CASSVEGQGGYGYTF. The whole variable domain, remainder taken from reference TRBV9 and TRBJ1-2, is DSGVTQTPKHLITATGQRVTLRCSPRSGDLSVYWYQQSLDQGLQFLIQYYNGEERAKGNILERFSAQQFPDLHSELNLSSLELGDSALYFCASSVEGQGGYGYTFGSGTRLTVV.

This clone was detected once. The chain is built from TRBV4-1 and TRBJ1-2; 10 nucleotides align to TRBD1. The ends lost 0 bases at V and 3 bases at J; junction bases unmatched: 4. The length of the CDR3 is 16 residues. Per the germline V gene, CDR1 is MGHRA and CDR2 is YSYEKL. Here the CDR3 DNA reads TGCGCCAGCAGCCAAGAACGGGACAGGGGCCACTATGGCTACACCTTC. Translated: CASSQERDRGHYGYTF.

V gene TRBV7-2 combines with J gene TRBJ2-3; TRBD2 might be the D (5 bases). Trimming stripped 5 bases from V and 6 bases from J, with 9 bases between. Germline CDR1 SGHTA, CDR2 FQGNSA. The length of the CDR3 is 12 residues. The CDR3 loop is CASSRGRDTQYF. As DNA, the CDR3 is TGTGCCAGCAGCCGAGGGCGGGATACGCAGTATTTT.

The rearrangement joins TRBV6-6 to TRBJ1-6; D gene ambiguous. The V end lost 7 bases, the J end lost 3 bases, and 4 bases lay between the germline ends. CDR1 is MNHNY and CDR2 is SVGAGI in the germline V gene (reference sequence). The CDR3 spans 12 residues. The CDR3 region is CASTFYNSPLHF. CDR3 bases: TGTGCCAGCACTTTCTATAATTCACCCCTCCACTTT.

V gene TRBV7-2 combines with J gene TRBJ1-1; tentatively, D is TRBD1 (5 bases). The V gene lost 5 bases and the J gene lost 2 bases, with 15 bases spanning the gap. The germline V gene encodes CDR1 SGHTA and CDR2 FQGNSA. The CDR3 has 15 residues. CDR3 sequence: CASSLRQLSNTEAFF. The CDR3 bases are TGTGCCAGCAGCCTACGACAGTTATCAAACACTGAAGCTTTCTTT.

The gene calls are TRBV2 and TRBJ2-5; TRBD2 might be the D (5 bases). V was shortened by 6 bases and J by 5 bases, with 16 bases between the two germline ends. The CDR3 sequence is 14 residues long. Germline V CDR1 and CDR2: SNHLY, FYNNEI. The DNA of the CDR3 is TGTGCCAGCAGCGGAGGACTGATCGCGGAGACCCAGTACTTC. As protein: CASSGGLIAETQYF.

This chain uses TRBV7-2 with TRBJ2-3; maybe TRBD2 (6 bases). With 1 base removed from V and 4 bases from J, the gap between germline ends came to 12 bases. CDR3 length: 15 amino acids. CDR1 and CDR2 (germline): SGHTA, FQGNSA. The CDR3 loop is CASSLGRGRADTQYF. In DNA form, the CDR3 reads TGTGCCAGCAGCTTAGGGCGGGGCCGGGCAGATACGCAGTATTTT.

The rearrangement links TRBV29-1 to TRBJ2-3; perhaps TRBD1 as D (7 bases). The V end was cut by 6 bases, the J end by 3 bases, with 13 bases between. Germline CDR1 SQVTM, CDR2 ANQGSEA. The CDR3 totals 13 residues. The chain's CDR3 is CSVRRGQTDTQYF. In DNA, the CDR3 is TGCAGCGTCAGGAGGGGGCAGACAGATACGCAGTATTTT.

J is TRBJ1-2 and V is TRBV6-5; D unclear. The length of the CDR3 is 13 residues. Deletions cut 2 bases from V and 6 bases from J, with 10 bases between. Germline loops: CDR1 MNHEY, CDR2 SVGAGI. CDR3 nucleotide sequence: TGTGCCAGCAGTTACAGTTCCTCGGATGGCTACACCTTC. Amino acid sequence: CASSYSSSDGYTF.

The CDR3 coding sequence is TGTGCCAGCAGCCAAGAAAAGGGGAACAGGGTTTATGGCTACACCTTC. This sequence encodes CASSQEKGNRVYGYTF. The genes are TRBV3-1 (or the pseudogene TRBV3-2) and TRBJ1-2; tentatively, D is TRBD1 (6 bases). This CDR3 spans 16 amino acids. CDR1 is LGHDT and CDR2 is YNNKEL in the germline V gene (reference sequence). The germline V and J ends were trimmed by 0 bases and 5 bases, with 16 bases remaining between them.

This clone has only one observation. V usage is TRBV14 and J usage is TRBJ1-2; possibly TRBD1 for D (6 bases). The CDR3 runs to 13 residues. With 2 bases removed from V and 7 bases from J, the gap between germline ends came to 11 bases. Germline V gene sequence: CDR1 SGHDN, CDR2 FVKESK. CDR3 loop: CASSQTGIAGYTF. DNA for the CDR3: TGTGCCAGCAGCCAAACAGGGATTGCTGGCTACACCTTC.

This clone was observed a handful of times. The chain uses TRBV5-3 and TRBJ1-2; 9 bases fit TRBD1. TRBV5-3 is recorded as an ORF, its role being uncertain. Trimming at V came to 4 bases and at J to 8 bases, leaving 18 bases not matched to a gene. This CDR3 is built from 17 residues. The DNA for the CDR3 is TGTGCCAGAAGCCCACCAAGGTGGGGACAGGGTAGTTGCGGCTACACCTTC. Translated, it gives CARSPPRWGQGSCGYTF.

The chain is built from TRBV5-1 and TRBJ2-7; TRBD1 is a possible D gene (6 bases). CDR1 SGHRS and CDR2 YFSETQ come from the germline V gene. V lost 2 bases, J lost 2 bases, and 11 bases lay in between. This CDR3 is built from 14 residues. This CDR3 is CASSFRTDPYEQYF. The CDR3 DNA is TGCGCCAGCAGCTTTCGGACAGATCCCTACGAGCAGTACTTC. The whole variable domain, remainder taken from reference TRBV5-1 and TRBJ2-7, is KAGVTQTPRYLIKTRGQQVTLSCSPISGHRSVSWYQQTPGQGLQFLFEYFSETQRNKGNFPGRFSGRQFSNSRSEMNVSTLELGDSALYLCASSFRTDPYEQYFGPGTRLTVT.

This clone was detected a few times. The V and J genes are TRBV6-5 and TRBJ1-1, with unresolved D. From germline, CDR1 is MNHEY and CDR2 SVGAGI. The CDR3 is 16 residues long. V lost 2 bases and J 7 bases, leaving 20 bases between the germline ends. The CDR3 loop is CASSYLTATSGVEAFF. The CDR3 nucleotides read TGTGCCAGCAGTTACCTTACGGCTACGAGTGGAGTTGAAGCTTTCTTT.

The CDR3 DNA reads TGTGCCAGCAGCCTCCCCGGACAGCACCGCTACGAGCAGTACTTC. It yields the protein CASSLPGQHRYEQYF. This chain connects TRBV3-1 (or the pseudogene TRBV3-2) to TRBJ2-7, with D perhaps TRBD1 (6 bases). The germline CDR1 and CDR2 sequences are LGHDT and YNNKEL (reference sequence). The CDR3 is 15 amino acids. Deletions cut 4 bases from V and 3 bases from J, with 16 bases between.

The rearrangement uses TRBV4-1 and TRBJ1-6; D is unclear. CDR3 length: 16 amino acids. Looked up from germline, CDR1 is MGHRA and CDR2 is YSYEKL. Trimming cost V 0 bases and J 9 bases, with 15 bases left between them. This chain's CDR3 is CASSQDSFLRGSPLHF. In nucleotides, the CDR3 is TGCGCCAGCAGCCAAGATAGCTTCCTACGGGGTTCACCCCTCCACTTT.

The chain carries TRBV4-3 and TRBJ2-1; 7 positions match TRBD2. Trimming took 4 bases from V and 5 from J; bases not matched to a gene: 5. Germline-derived CDR1 and CDR2 are LGHNA and YSLEER. The CDR3 runs to 14 residues. This chain's CDR3 is CASSPPGRDNEQFF. CDR3 DNA sequence: TGCGCCAGCAGCCCCCCGGGGAGGGACAATGAGCAGTTCTTC.

The chain joins TRBV9 to TRBJ2-1, with D perhaps matching TRBD1 (6 bases). The ends were cut back, 4 bases at V and 4 bases at J, with 18 bases in the middle. CDR1 SGDLS and CDR2 YYNGEE come from the germline V gene. This CDR3 has 16 amino acids. As DNA, the CDR3 is TGTGCCAGCAGCCCAGAGGGGGACCTTCTTTACAATGAGCAGTTCTTC. This codes for CASSPEGDLLYNEQFF.

The J gene is TRBJ1-6, the V gene TRBV19, with 9 bases matching TRBD1. Germline CDR1 and CDR2: LNHDA and SQIVND (reference sequence). The length of the CDR3 is 14 residues. Trimming at V came to 6 bases and at J to 10 bases, leaving 7 bases not matched to a gene. CDR3 coding DNA: TGTGCCAGTAGCCGACAGGGGGAGTGGTCACCCCTCCACTTT. Protein: CASSRQGEWSPLHF.

The CDR3 loop reads CSVEDPWRANTEAFF. The CDR3, as DNA: TGCAGCGTTGAAGATCCCTGGAGGGCGAACACTGAAGCTTTCTTT. V and J are TRBV29-1 and TRBJ1-1; the D is unclear. The CDR3 has 15 residues. The germline V and J ends were trimmed by 0 bases and 1 base, with 12 bases remaining between them. Germline lookup yields CDR1 SQVTM and CDR2 ANQGSEA.